This TCR beta chain was observed in a study of blood T cell repertoires in COVID-19. The CDR3 has 14 residues. Trimming left V 5 bases short and J 2 bases short, with 13 bases between. The germline V gene encodes CDR1 SGHAT and CDR2 FQNNGV. Per the original data handling: Amplifying reference gene primers gave estimates of nucleated cell counts. Measured with immunoSEQ multiplex PCR; TCRdb has only the in-frame clones, and not every one. The DNA was the basis for D and trimming; V, J and clone size are from that table. Of fewer than 80,000 clones detected, more than 65% appear once; the ten largest clones hold approximately 5.6%.

The chain combines TRBV11-2 with TRBJ2-7, with D tentatively TRBD2 (5 bases). This clonotype was obtained from a human donor in a cohort sampled during active COVID-19. The specimen was peripheral blood. The CDR3 region has the DNA TGTGCCAGCAGCCCCATGAGGAGGACCTACGAGCAGTACTTC. This gives the protein CASSPMRRTYEQYF.